These 4 T cell receptor beta chains were sequenced from one sample in a study of read filtering for tumor transcriptome and immune sequencing (dated by TCRdb to 2020 to 2022). For sequencing, an Illumina HiSeq 4000 was employed. TCR libraries were constructed from roughly 400 ng RNA using the Immunoverse kit, and molecular barcoded adaptors covering alpha/delta and beta/gamma chains were employed. TCRdb reanalyzed the raw reads on its own, using fastp at Q25 for trimming and MiXCR for clone calling, and kept in-frame beta chains. Rows with one shared CDR3 protein collapse into an entry with the most common genes and DNA. This sample gives some 130,000 distinct CDR3 sequences in total; roughly 13% of them show up just once. Together, the top ten hold more than 6.5% of the sample. Specimen: a population of CD138-negative cells sorted from bone marrow. Sample cell subset or site, as interpreted from the label and publication: bone marrow mononuclear cells depleted of CD138+ plasma/myeloma cells by negative magnetic selection. The receptors stem from a donor aged 40 or over with multiple myeloma.

This clonotype was seen repeatedly, ten times or more. The J gene is TRBJ2-6, the V gene TRBV29-1, with 10 bases that match TRBD2. This CDR3 contains 16 residues. V was pared by 6 bases and J by 1 base, with 6 bases of the junction left unmatched. In germline, CDR1 is SQVTM, CDR2 ANQGSEA. Here the CDR3 reads CSVKREGLSGANVLTF. The CDR3 region has the DNA TGCAGCGTAAAGCGGGAGGGCCTTTCTGGGGCCAACGTCCTGACTTTC. Full variable domain (rest looked up from reference TRBV29-1 and TRBJ2-6): SAVISQKPSRDICQRGTSLTIQCQVDSQVTMMFWYRQQPGQSLTLIATANQGSEATYESGFVIDKFPISRPNLTFSTLTVSNMSPEDSSIYLCSVKREGLSGANVLTFGAGSRLTVL.

This clonotype was found many times. The chain links TRBV7-6 to TRBJ1-1; possible D gene TRBD1, 6 bases. There are 17 residues in the CDR3. Germline V gene sequence: CDR1 SGHVS, CDR2 FNYEAQ. Trimming shortened V by 1 base and J by 4 bases, and 19 bases separated the two germline ends. The CDR3 nucleotides are TGTGCCAGCAGCTTAGGGCCTCAGGGGTTAGTGGGCACTGAAGCTTTCTTT. Its translation: CASSLGPQGLVGTEAFF.

This clonotype has ten or more counts. The chain has TRBV6-2 or TRBV6-3 and TRBJ2-3; 7 bases align to TRBD1. The CDR3 covers 15 residues. With V trimmed by 7 bases and J by 5 bases, 12 bases remained unmatched. The germline CDR1 and CDR2 sequences are MNHEY and SVGEGT. As DNA, the CDR3 is TGTGCCAGCATCGGAGACAGGGAGAGAAAAGATACGCAGTATTTT. Amino acids: CASIGDRERKDTQYF.

This clonotype was counted many times. The CDR3 nucleotides read TGCAGCGTTGAGGGGGGGAGTGGGACAGATACGCAGTATTTT. Protein sequence: CSVEGGSGTDTQYF. The genes are TRBV29-1 and TRBJ2-3; TRBD2 matches at 7 bases. Germline loops: CDR1 SQVTM, CDR2 ANQGSEA. The J segment lost 3 bases and the V segment lost 3 bases, leaving 6 bases of the junction unmatched. The CDR3 is 14 residues long.